This is a list of T cell receptor beta chains from one sample in a study of response to subunit inactivated influenza vaccine. TCRdb independently ran MiXCR on the RT-PCR reads; one entry per CDR3 protein. The sample carries around 570,000 distinct CDR3 sequences, under 9% recorded once. The specimen was PBMCs from blood, collected roughly 24 months after vaccination. These receptor sequences come from a man aged 50-75 years who received an inactivated influenza vaccine. The CDR3 runs from the conserved cysteine through the conserved F or W. A D gene is named only where the DNA matches it firmly. Size is stated for part of the rows, as once, few or many counts, or as a class when the clone is expanded.

d_gene: -; abundance: -; j_gene: TRBJ1-2; v_gene: TRBV15; CDR3aa: CATSRGEAGAFNYGYTF; CDR3nt: TGTGCCACCAGCAGAGGCGAGGCGGGGGCCTTTAACTATGGCTACACCTTC
d_gene: TRBD2; abundance: few; j_gene: TRBJ2-1; v_gene: TRBV4-1; CDR3aa: CASSQGSSGRRAEQFF; CDR3nt: TGCGCCAGCAGCCAAGGGTCTAGCGGGAGGAGGGCTGAGCAGTTCTTC
d_gene: -; abundance: many; j_gene: TRBJ2-1; v_gene: TRBV20-1; CDR3aa: CSARERHSSYNEQFF; CDR3nt: TGCAGTGCTAGAGAAAGGCATAGCTCCTACAATGAGCAGTTCTTC
d_gene: TRBD1; abundance: -; j_gene: TRBJ2-7; v_gene: TRBV5-1; CDR3aa: CASSLRGTGVVEQYF; CDR3nt: TGCGCCAGCAGCTTGAGAGGAACAGGGGTTGTCGAGCAGTACTTC
d_gene: TRBD1; abundance: -; j_gene: TRBJ1-4; v_gene: TRBV30; CDR3aa: CAWSRGTGGSEKLFF; CDR3nt: TGTGCCTGGAGTAGGGGGACAGGGGGCTCTGAAAAACTGTTTTTT
d_gene: TRBD1; abundance: -; j_gene: TRBJ2-7; v_gene: TRBV19; CDR3aa: CASSSADRYEQYF; CDR3nt: TGTGCCAGTAGTTCGGCGGACAGGTACGAGCAGTACTTC
d_gene: -; abundance: -; j_gene: TRBJ2-3; v_gene: TRBV6-1; CDR3aa: CASSEDDSTDTQYF; CDR3nt: TGTGCCAGCAGTGAAGACGACAGCACAGATACGCAGTATTTT
d_gene: TRBD1; abundance: few; j_gene: TRBJ2-7; v_gene: TRBV20-1; CDR3aa: CSALNKIDRGKEEQYF; CDR3nt: TGCAGTGCTTTAAATAAGATCGACAGGGGCAAGGAGGAGCAGTACTTC
d_gene: TRBD2; abundance: -; j_gene: TRBJ2-1; v_gene: TRBV27; CDR3aa: CASSPGTSGRSYNERFF; CDR3nt: TGTGCCAGCAGTCCCGGGACTAGCGGGCGCTCCTACAATGAGCGGTTCTTC
d_gene: -; abundance: -; j_gene: TRBJ2-1; v_gene: TRBV4-1; CDR3aa: CASSQVVGFSYNEQFF; CDR3nt: TGCGCCAGCAGCCAAGTGGTGGGGTTCTCCTACAATGAGCAGTTCTTC
d_gene: -; abundance: -; j_gene: TRBJ1-2; v_gene: TRBV11-2; CDR3aa: CASSSRLALYTF; CDR3nt: TGTGCCAGCAGCTCACGACTCGCTCTCTACACCTTC
d_gene: -; abundance: few; j_gene: TRBJ1-2; v_gene: TRBV4-2; CDR3aa: CASSRAGTGNYGYTF; CDR3nt: TGTGCCAGCAGCCGGGCCGGGACCGGCAACTATGGCTACACCTTC
d_gene: TRBD2; abundance: -; j_gene: TRBJ2-7; v_gene: TRBV7-9; CDR3aa: CASSFSERGGLYEQYF; CDR3nt: TGTGCCAGCAGCTTCTCGGAGCGGGGAGGCCTCTACGAGCAGTACTTC
d_gene: TRBD1; abundance: -; j_gene: TRBJ2-1; v_gene: TRBV11-2; CDR3aa: CASRPDRGFFEQFF; CDR3nt: TGTGCCAGCCGGCCGGACAGGGGCTTTTTTGAGCAGTTCTTC
d_gene: -; abundance: -; j_gene: TRBJ2-3; v_gene: TRBV20-1; CDR3aa: CSAAGADTQYF; CDR3nt: TGCAGTGCCGCGGGGGCCGATACGCAGTATTTT
d_gene: -; abundance: many; j_gene: TRBJ2-1; v_gene: TRBV7-6; CDR3aa: CASSRSASPPSNNEQFF; CDR3nt: TGTGCCAGCAGCCGGAGTGCGTCCCCTCCTTCTAACAATGAGCAGTTCTTC
d_gene: TRBD2; abundance: -; j_gene: TRBJ2-2; v_gene: TRBV19; CDR3aa: CASNEQAGLRELFF; CDR3nt: TGTGCCAGTAACGAACAAGCGGGACTCCGGGAGCTGTTTTTT
d_gene: -; abundance: few; j_gene: TRBJ2-7; v_gene: TRBV19; CDR3aa: CASSIRQESYEQYF; CDR3nt: TGTGCCAGTAGTATTCGACAGGAATCCTACGAGCAGTACTTC
d_gene: TRBD2; abundance: few; j_gene: TRBJ2-1; v_gene: TRBV7-9; CDR3aa: CASSFGAGGYDEQFF; CDR3nt: TGTGCCAGCAGCTTCGGTGCGGGAGGGTATGATGAGCAGTTCTTC
d_gene: -; abundance: few; j_gene: TRBJ1-6; v_gene: TRBV5-6; CDR3aa: CASNHRARSYNSPLHF; CDR3nt: TGTGCCAGCAACCATCGGGCTCGCTCCTATAATTCACCCCTCCACTTT
d_gene: -; abundance: -; j_gene: TRBJ2-6; v_gene: TRBV7-2; CDR3aa: CASIKNSGANVLTF; CDR3nt: TGTGCCAGCATCAAGAACTCTGGGGCCAACGTCCTGACTTTC
d_gene: TRBD2; abundance: few; j_gene: TRBJ2-2; v_gene: TRBV12-3/TRBV12-4; CDR3aa: CASSSSAGGGELFF; CDR3nt: TGTGCCAGCAGTTCTAGCGCGGGGGGCGGGGAGCTGTTTTTT
d_gene: -; abundance: many; j_gene: TRBJ1-2; v_gene: TRBV3-1; CDR3aa: CASSQGTSARYTF; CDR3nt: TGTGCCAGCAGCCAAGGGACATCAGCCCGCTACACCTTC
d_gene: -; abundance: -; j_gene: TRBJ1-5; v_gene: TRBV6-1; CDR3aa: CASSVDWRNQPQHF; CDR3nt: TGTGCCAGCAGTGTGGACTGGCGCAATCAGCCCCAGCATTTT
d_gene: -; abundance: -; j_gene: TRBJ1-2; v_gene: TRBV9; CDR3aa: CASSVDGRAYGYTF; CDR3nt: TGTGCCAGCAGCGTAGACGGAAGGGCCTATGGCTACACCTTC
d_gene: -; abundance: -; j_gene: TRBJ2-5; v_gene: TRBV30; CDR3aa: CAWSKVFGTQYF; CDR3nt: TGTGCCTGGAGTAAGGTATTCGGGACCCAGTACTTC
d_gene: TRBD2; abundance: few; j_gene: TRBJ2-1; v_gene: TRBV4-3; CDR3aa: CASSRLSGSVLEQFF; CDR3nt: TGCGCCAGCAGCCGACTTAGCGGGAGCGTCCTTGAGCAGTTCTTC
d_gene: TRBD2; abundance: -; j_gene: TRBJ2-7; v_gene: TRBV29-1; CDR3aa: CSAVTSGSTGEQYF; CDR3nt: TGCAGCGCCGTAACTAGCGGGAGTACCGGCGAGCAGTACTTC
d_gene: -; abundance: few; j_gene: TRBJ1-4; v_gene: TRBV6-5; CDR3aa: CASRFLQGNEKLFF; CDR3nt: TGTGCCAGCAGATTTCTCCAGGGAAATGAAAAACTGTTTTTT
d_gene: -; abundance: many; j_gene: TRBJ1-5; v_gene: TRBV6-2/TRBV6-3; CDR3aa: CASSYSQARYDQPQHF; CDR3nt: TGTGCCAGCAGTTACTCGCAGGCCAGGTACGATCAGCCCCAGCATTTT
d_gene: -; abundance: -; j_gene: TRBJ1-1; v_gene: TRBV20-1; CDR3aa: CSARDSSQGTAAFF; CDR3nt: TGCAGTGCTAGAGATAGTAGCCAGGGTACCGCAGCTTTCTTT
d_gene: -; abundance: few; j_gene: TRBJ2-5; v_gene: TRBV7-2; CDR3aa: CASSRLRVVGETQYF; CDR3nt: TGTGCCAGCAGCCGACTTCGGGTCGTGGGAGAGACCCAGTACTTC
d_gene: -; abundance: -; j_gene: TRBJ2-3; v_gene: TRBV7-2; CDR3aa: CASSLAQISTDTQYF; CDR3nt: TGTGCCAGCAGCTTGGCCCAGATTAGCACAGATACGCAGTATTTT
d_gene: TRBD1; abundance: many; j_gene: TRBJ2-3; v_gene: TRBV24-1; CDR3aa: CATSDLKGAADTQYF; CDR3nt: TGTGCCACCAGTGATTTGAAGGGGGCAGCAGATACGCAGTATTTT
d_gene: -; abundance: few; j_gene: TRBJ1-5; v_gene: TRBV28; CDR3aa: CASSLEQGFSNQPQHF; CDR3nt: TGTGCCAGCAGTTTGGAACAGGGTTTTAGCAATCAGCCCCAGCATTTT